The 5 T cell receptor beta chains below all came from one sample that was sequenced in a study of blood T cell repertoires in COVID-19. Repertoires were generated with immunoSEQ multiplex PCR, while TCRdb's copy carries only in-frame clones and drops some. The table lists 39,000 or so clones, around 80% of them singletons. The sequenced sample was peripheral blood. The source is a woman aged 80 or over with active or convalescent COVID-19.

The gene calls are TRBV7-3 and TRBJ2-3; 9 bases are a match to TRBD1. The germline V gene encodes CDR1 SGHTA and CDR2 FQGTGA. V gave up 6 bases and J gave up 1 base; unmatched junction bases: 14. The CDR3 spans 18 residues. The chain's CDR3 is CASSPGTGLNLGTDTQYF. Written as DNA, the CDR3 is TGTGCCAGCAGTCCCGGGACAGGGCTCAATTTGGGCACAGATACGCAGTATTTT. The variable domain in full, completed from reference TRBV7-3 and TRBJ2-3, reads GAGVSQTPSNKVTEKGKYVELRCDPISGHTALYWYRQSLGQGPEFLIYFQGTGAADDSGLPNDRFFAVRPEGSVSTLKIQRTERGDSAVYLCASSPGTGLNLGTDTQYFGPGTRLTVL.

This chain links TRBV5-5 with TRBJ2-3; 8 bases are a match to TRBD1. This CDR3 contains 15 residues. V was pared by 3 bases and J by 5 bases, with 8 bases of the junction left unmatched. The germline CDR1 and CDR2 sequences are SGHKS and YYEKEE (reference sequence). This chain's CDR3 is CASSSGTGTQDTQYF. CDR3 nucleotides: TGTGCCAGCAGCTCCGGGACAGGCACACAAGATACGCAGTATTTT.

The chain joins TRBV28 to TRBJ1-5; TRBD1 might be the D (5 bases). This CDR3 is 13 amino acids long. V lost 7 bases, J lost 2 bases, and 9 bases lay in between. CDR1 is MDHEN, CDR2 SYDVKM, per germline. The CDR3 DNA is TGTGCCAGCAAAACGGGGGGCAATCAGCCCCAGCATTTT. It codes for CASKTGGNQPQHF. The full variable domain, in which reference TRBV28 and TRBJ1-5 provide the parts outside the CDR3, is DVKVTQSSRYLVKRTGEKVFLECVQDMDHENMFWYRQDPGLGLRLIYFSYDVKMKEKGDIPEGYSVSREKKERFSLILESASTNQTSMYLCASKTGGNQPQHFGDGTRLSIL.

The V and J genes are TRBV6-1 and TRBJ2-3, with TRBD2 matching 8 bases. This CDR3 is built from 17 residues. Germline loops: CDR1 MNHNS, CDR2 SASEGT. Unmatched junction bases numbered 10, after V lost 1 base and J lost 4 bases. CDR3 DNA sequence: TGTGCCAGCAGTGAAGTTTCGGGGGGGAGATGGTCAGATACGCAGTATTTT. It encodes CASSEVSGGRWSDTQYF.

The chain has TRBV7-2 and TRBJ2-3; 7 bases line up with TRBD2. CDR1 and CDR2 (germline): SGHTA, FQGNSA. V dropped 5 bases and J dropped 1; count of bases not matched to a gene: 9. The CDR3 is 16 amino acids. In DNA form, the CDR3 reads TGTGCCAGCAGCCCAACCCCTCGGGGGGGCACAGATACGCAGTATTTT. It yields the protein CASSPTPRGGTDTQYF.